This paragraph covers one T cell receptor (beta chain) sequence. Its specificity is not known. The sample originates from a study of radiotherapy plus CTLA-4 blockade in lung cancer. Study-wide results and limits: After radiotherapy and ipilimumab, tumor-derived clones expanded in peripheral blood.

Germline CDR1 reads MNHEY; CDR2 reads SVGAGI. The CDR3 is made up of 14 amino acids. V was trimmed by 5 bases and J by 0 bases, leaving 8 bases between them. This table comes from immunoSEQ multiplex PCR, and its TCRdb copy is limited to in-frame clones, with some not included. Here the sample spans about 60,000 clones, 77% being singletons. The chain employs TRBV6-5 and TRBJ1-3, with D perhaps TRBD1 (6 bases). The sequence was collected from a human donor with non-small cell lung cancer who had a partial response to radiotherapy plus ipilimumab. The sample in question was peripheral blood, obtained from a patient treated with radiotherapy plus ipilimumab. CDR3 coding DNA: TGTGCCAGCAGTACAGGGCTCTCTGGAAACACCATATATTTT. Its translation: CASSTGLSGNTIYF.